Below, 22 T cell receptor beta chains from the same sample are listed, as sequenced in a study of cytomegalovirus exposure and HLA in healthy donors (dated by TCRdb to about 2017). Library generation was performed with the immunoSEQ multiplex PCR assay. The multiplex PCR relied on a mix of 60 forward primers for TCR Vbeta segments and 13 reverse primers for TCR Jbeta segments. TCRdb holds this immuneACCESS table with in-frame rearrangements only. Some clones are missing; in checked studies, unresolved V genes explain under half, and the rest has no known cause. The sample profile shows over 35,000 clones; 68% of them were found once. The ten largest clones add up to roughly 3.7% of the sample. Material for sequencing was PBMCs. Receptors originate from a man aged 40-49 years in good health and CMV-seronegative.

V and J are TRBV7-9 and TRBJ2-3, with a tentative D call TRBD2 (6 bases). The germline V gene encodes CDR1 SEHNR and CDR2 FQNEAQ (reference sequence). V lost 5 bases, J lost 0 bases, and 12 bases lay in between. The CDR3 spans 15 residues. The CDR3 DNA reads TGTGCCAGCAGCGGCGGGACGTACAGCACAGATACGCAGTATTTT. This encodes CASSGGTYSTDTQYF.

The table lists this clone with a count of one. The chain has TRBV7-2 and TRBJ1-2; tentative D call: TRBD1 (5 bases). Germline CDR1 reads SGHTA; CDR2 reads FQGNSA. This CDR3 comprises 13 residues. Trimming cost V 5 bases and J 6 bases, with 13 bases left between them. The CDR3 nucleotides are TGTGCCAGCAGCCCTTTCGGGGGTAATGGCTACACCTTC. Its translation is CASSPFGGNGYTF.

This clone showed up just once. This chain uses TRBV15 with TRBJ1-2; 8 bases align to TRBD1. CDR3 size: 14 residues. J gave up 13 bases and V 0 bases, and 10 bases lay outside the gene matches. Germline CDR1 reads LNHNV; CDR2 reads YYDKDF (reference sequence). The chain's CDR3 is CATSRDQQGVGGTF. CDR3 DNA: TGTGCCACCAGCAGAGATCAACAGGGGGTAGGAGGCACCTTC. Drawing the rest from reference TRBV15 and TRBJ1-2, the complete variable domain is DAMVIQNPRYQVTQFGKPVTLSCSQTLNHNVMYWYQQKSSQAPKLLFHYYDKDFNNEADTPDNFQSRRPNTSFCFLDIRSPGLGDTAMYLCATSRDQQGVGGTFGSGTRLTVV.

The chain links TRBV9 to TRBJ1-6, with TRBD1 as a possible D gene (5 bases). Germline-derived CDR1 and CDR2 are SGDLS and YYNGEE. V was clipped by 3 bases and J by 0 bases, with 7 bases between them. The CDR3 covers 15 residues. Here the CDR3 reads CASSADTSYNSPLHF. The DNA for the CDR3 is TGTGCCAGCAGCGCGGACACCTCCTATAATTCACCCCTCCACTTT.

V gene TRBV30 combines with J gene TRBJ2-5, with D unresolved. CDR1 GTSNPN and CDR2 SVGIG come from the germline V gene (reference sequence). The CDR3 consists of 12 residues. Trimming took 0 bases from V and 5 from J, leaving 7 bases between them. The DNA for the CDR3 is TGTGCCTGGAGTGTTAGATTGGAGACCCAGTACTTC. Protein: CAWSVRLETQYF.

This clone was detected a few times. This chain joins TRBV19 and TRBJ2-3, with D tentatively TRBD1 (6 bases). The CDR3 covers 15 residues. Trimming took 10 bases from V and 3 from J, leaving 20 bases between them. The germline CDR1 and CDR2 sequences are LNHDA and SQIVND (reference sequence). In nucleotides, the CDR3 is TGTGCCACCACCCCGCGCCAGGGGCGGACAGATACGCAGTATTTT. Its translation: CATTPRQGRTDTQYF.

This clone has just a few counts. This chain links TRBV28 with TRBJ2-1, with TRBD1 matching 7 bases. Germline CDR1 is MDHEN and CDR2 is SYDVKM. V lost 6 bases to trimming and J lost 5 bases; unmatched junction nucleotides: 7. This CDR3 spans 14 amino acids. The CDR3 loop reads CASRMTGFNNEQFF. The CDR3 region has the DNA TGTGCCAGCAGGATGACAGGGTTCAACAATGAGCAGTTCTTC. Drawing the rest from reference TRBV28 and TRBJ2-1, the complete variable domain is DVKVTQSSRYLVKRTGEKVFLECVQDMDHENMFWYRQDPGLGLRLIYFSYDVKMKEKGDIPEGYSVSREKKERFSLILESASTNQTSMYLCASRMTGFNNEQFFGPGTRLTVL.

The rearrangement links TRBV30 to TRBJ2-5; TRBD1 aligns across 8 bases. The end of the DNA aligns better with TRBJ2-7, so the J call may be wrong. The germline V gene has CDR1 GTSNPN and CDR2 SVGIG (reference sequence). This CDR3 has 15 amino acids. Here the CDR3 DNA reads TGTGCCTGGAGTCCCGACAGGGGCAGCTCCTACGAGCAGTACTTC. Protein: CAWSPDRGSSYEQYF.

The rearrangement links TRBV19 to TRBJ2-5; 9 bases match TRBD1. CDR1 is LNHDA, CDR2 SQIVND, per germline (reference sequence). This CDR3 spans 14 amino acids. Losses at the gene ends were 5 bases for V and 5 bases for J; bases not matched to a gene: 6. The CDR3, as DNA: TGTGCCAGTAGTCAACAGGGGGCTGGGGAGACCCAGTACTTC. It encodes CASSQQGAGETQYF.

This clone was picked up a small number of times. The J gene is TRBJ2-3, the V gene TRBV9; 8 nucleotides agree with TRBD2. CDR1 is SGDLS, CDR2 YYNGEE, per germline. The CDR3 contains 18 residues. V shed 0 bases and J 4 bases; nucleotides not matched to a gene: 13. The CDR3 DNA is TGTGCCAGCAGCGTAGGGATAGGTCGGGGGGGCCGGGCAGATACGCAGTATTTT. This translates into CASSVGIGRGGRADTQYF.

The J gene is TRBJ1-2, the V gene TRBV7-6; D is uncertain. The germline V and J ends were trimmed by 5 bases and 8 bases, with 18 bases remaining between them. CDR1 is SGHVS, CDR2 FNYEAQ, per germline. The CDR3 consists of 14 residues. The CDR3 sequence: CASSPTSGVHGYTF. CDR3 bases: TGTGCCAGCAGCCCGACCTCGGGAGTGCACGGCTACACCTTC.

The CDR3 bases are TGCGCCAGCAGCATTACAGGGGACTGGGAGCAGTACTTC. Protein product: CASSITGDWEQYF. The chain carries TRBV5-1 and TRBJ2-7, with TRBD1 as a possible D gene (7 bases). The germline V and J ends were trimmed by 4 bases and 7 bases, with 15 bases remaining between them. The germline V gene encodes CDR1 SGHRS and CDR2 YFSETQ. The CDR3 extends over 13 amino acids.

This clone was seen a few times. J is TRBJ1-4 and V is TRBV2, with 7 bases identical to TRBD1. CDR1 and CDR2 (germline): SNHLY, FYNNEI. CDR3 length: 15 amino acids. The junction had 8 bases not matched to a gene; V was cut back by 5 bases and J by 5 bases. CDR3 in DNA: TGTGCCAGCAGTCAACTCGGGACAGCAAATGAAAAACTGTTTTTT. Amino acid sequence: CASSQLGTANEKLFF.

The chain has TRBV6-5 and TRBJ1-3; no clear D gene. Germline V gene sequence: CDR1 MNHEY, CDR2 SVGAGI. Trimming pared 0 bases from V and 5 bases from J, leaving 8 bases between. The CDR3 sequence is 14 residues long. The chain's CDR3 is CASSYSEERNTIYF. For the CDR3, the DNA is TGTGCCAGCAGTTACTCTGAGGAGCGAAACACCATATATTTT.

The chain links TRBV9 to TRBJ2-1; TRBD1 agrees at 8 bases. Germline CDR1 is SGDLS and CDR2 is YYNGEE. J gave up 9 bases and V 4 bases, and 9 bases lay outside the gene matches. This CDR3 is 14 amino acids long. The CDR3 is CASSPRGQNIEQFF. The CDR3 DNA reads TGTGCCAGCAGCCCCAGGGGGCAGAACATTGAGCAGTTCTTC. The full variable domain, completed using reference TRBV9 and TRBJ2-1, is DSGVTQTPKHLITATGQRVTLRCSPRSGDLSVYWYQQSLDQGLQFLIQYYNGEERAKGNILERFSAQQFPDLHSELNLSSLELGDSALYFCASSPRGQNIEQFFGPGTRLTVL.

The chain carries TRBV7-9 and TRBJ1-2, with D hard to call. V lost 0 bases and J lost 1, with 15 bases in between. The germline V gene has CDR1 SEHNR and CDR2 FQNEAQ (reference sequence). The CDR3 contains 17 residues. The CDR3 DNA follows: TGTGCCAGCAGCTTAGCTGAGAAGCCGTATTATAACTATGGCTACACCTTC. Residues: CASSLAEKPYYNYGYTF.

The chain carries TRBV25-1 and TRBJ1-6, with TRBD1 identical over 9 bases. Unmatched junction bases numbered 4, after V lost 4 bases and J lost 6 bases. The CDR3 runs to 15 residues. CDR1 MGHDK and CDR2 SYGVNS come from the germline V gene. The CDR3 sequence: CASSATGGSNSPLHF. The CDR3 nucleotides are TGTGCCAGCAGTGCTACAGGGGGCAGTAATTCACCCCTCCACTTT.

The chain links TRBV6-5 to TRBJ1-1, with 8 bases fitting TRBD1. With V trimmed by 7 bases and J by 8 bases, 6 bases remained unmatched. Germline values: CDR1 MNHEY, CDR2 SVGAGI. This CDR3 is 12 amino acids long. Here the CDR3 reads CASTQGGGEAFF. The CDR3 DNA is TGTGCCAGCACACAGGGGGGTGGGGAAGCTTTCTTT.

This clone has a single count. This chain links TRBV5-1 with TRBJ2-5; D is unresolved. Germline-derived CDR1 and CDR2 are SGHRS and YFSETQ. V lost 4 bases and J lost 5, with 12 bases in between. This CDR3 spans 13 amino acids. The CDR3 DNA follows: TGCGCCAGCAGCCCCTCACTGATTGAGACCCAGTACTTC. This codes for CASSPSLIETQYF.

The chain combines TRBV6-1 with TRBJ1-3; TRBD1 agrees at 9 bases. This CDR3 has 15 residues. V was pared by 6 bases and J by 2 bases, with 5 bases of the junction left unmatched. The V gene's germline CDR1 is MNHNS and CDR2 SASEGT. This CDR3 is CASRTGGLTGNTIYF. As DNA, the CDR3 is TGTGCCAGCAGGACAGGGGGTCTGACTGGAAACACCATATATTTT.

The chain uses TRBV4-1 and TRBJ2-1; D gene uncertain. Germline values: CDR1 MGHRA, CDR2 YSYEKL. The CDR3 is 14 residues long. The V end lost 4 bases, the J end lost 2 bases, and 9 bases lay between the germline ends. The CDR3: CASSPSVAYNEQFF. As DNA, the CDR3 is TGCGCCAGCAGCCCGAGTGTCGCCTACAATGAGCAGTTCTTC.

This chain links TRBV5-1 with TRBJ2-3; weak D call: TRBD1 (5 bases). The germline V gene has CDR1 SGHRS and CDR2 YFSETQ. The V end was cut by 2 bases, the J end by 5 bases, with 12 bases between. The CDR3 loop spans 14 amino acids. As DNA, the CDR3 is TGCGCCAGCAGCTTCGACAGTCATGAAGATACGCAGTATTTT. It translates to CASSFDSHEDTQYF.